This T cell receptor (beta chain) was sequenced for a study of cytotoxic CD8 clonotypes in ibrutinib-treated CLL. Study-level findings and limits: At progression, clonality fell back toward baseline after rising at ibrutinib response.

This clone was detected only a few times. Its antigen remains unidentified. Sequencing was performed with immunoSEQ multiplex PCR; in TCRdb, only in-frame clones are kept and a portion is missing. Among approximately 340,000 clones listed, 67% were seen once. The source of this sequence is a human donor with chronic lymphocytic leukemia. The sequences come from PBMCs, collected after 36 months of ibrutinib treatment.

CDR3 region: CASSLSGLGTEAFF. CDR3 DNA: TGTGCCAGCAGCCTATCGGGTCTGGGGACTGAAGCTTTCTTT. The chain employs TRBV2 and TRBJ1-1; unclear D gene. V lost 6 bases and J lost 5, with 16 bases in between. Germline loops: CDR1 SNHLY, CDR2 FYNNEI. CDR3 length: 14 residues.